Each of the 4 T cell receptor beta chains below was sequenced from the same sample in a study of T cell responses to AZD1222 COVID-19 vaccine. Data came from immunoSEQ multiplex PCR; TCRdb stores just in-frame clones and leaves some out. This table holds some 170,000 clones, roughly nine tenths found once. Sample: peripheral blood, taken 28 days after the second AZD1222 dose. Receptors originate from an adult who received the AZD1222 COVID-19 vaccine.

The chain carries TRBV6-2 or TRBV6-3 and TRBJ1-1; TRBD1 aligns across 9 bases. V gave up 4 bases and J gave up 9 bases; unmatched junction bases: 12. Germline CDR1 is MNHEY and CDR2 is SVGEGT. This CDR3 has 15 amino acids. This CDR3 is CASSFPGQGRGKAFF. Written as DNA, the CDR3 is TGTGCCAGCAGTTTCCCGGGACAGGGACGGGGCAAAGCTTTCTTT.

The table lists this clone with a few counts. The rearrangement links TRBV7-6 to TRBJ1-2, with D possibly matching TRBD1 (6 bases). Trimming pared 6 bases from V and 3 bases from J, leaving 14 bases between. From germline, CDR1 is SGHVS and CDR2 FNYEAQ. The CDR3 has 14 residues. DNA for the CDR3: TGTGCCAGCAGTCCCAGGGGACCGGACTATGGCTACACCTTC. Translation: CASSPRGPDYGYTF.

The rearrangement joins TRBV6-6 to TRBJ2-7; 10 nucleotides line up with TRBD1. V lost 4 bases, J lost 5 bases, and 2 bases stayed unmatched. CDR1 and CDR2 (germline): MNHNY, SVGAGI (reference sequence). The CDR3 length is 13 residues. CDR3 nucleotide sequence: TGTGCCAGCAGTTTGGGACAGGGGAACGAGCAGTACTTC. Protein product: CASSLGQGNEQYF.

The V call is TRBV7-2, the J call TRBJ1-1; D possibly corresponds to TRBD1 (6 bases). The V and J ends lost 2 bases and 7 bases respectively, with 17 bases between them. This CDR3 has 15 residues. Germline V gives CDR1 SGHTA, CDR2 FQGNSA. CDR3 nucleotides: TGTGCCAGCAGCTTAAGGAGCGGGCAGGGGCATGAAGCTTTCTTT. Amino acids: CASSLRSGQGHEAFF.